This TCR beta chain was profiled in a study of blood T cell repertoires in COVID-19. About the research overall: The cDNA or gDNA used as material had been derived from T cells, B-cell-depleted T cells, or PBMCs.

TCRdb's table, derived via immunoSEQ multiplex PCR, lists solely in-frame clones and lacks some. The table records about 69,000 clones, nearly 90% of them present only once. The CDR3 length is 13 residues. CDR1 and CDR2 from the germline V gene are SGDLS and YYNGEE. V lost 2 bases to trimming and J lost 6 bases, with 12 bases between them. The chain links TRBV9 to TRBJ2-7; maybe TRBD1 (8 bases). The TCR comes from a man aged 50 to 60 with acute or convalescent COVID-19. The source material was peripheral blood. The CDR3 DNA is TGTGCCAGCAGCGTGGGGGGGACAGGCGAGCAGTACTTC. Translating gives CASSVGGTGEQYF. Together with reference TRBV9 and TRBJ2-7, the CDR3 gives the full variable domain: DSGVTQTPKHLITATGQRVTLRCSPRSGDLSVYWYQQSLDQGLQFLIQYYNGEERAKGNILERFSAQQFPDLHSELNLSSLELGDSALYFCASSVGGTGEQYFGPGTRLTVT.